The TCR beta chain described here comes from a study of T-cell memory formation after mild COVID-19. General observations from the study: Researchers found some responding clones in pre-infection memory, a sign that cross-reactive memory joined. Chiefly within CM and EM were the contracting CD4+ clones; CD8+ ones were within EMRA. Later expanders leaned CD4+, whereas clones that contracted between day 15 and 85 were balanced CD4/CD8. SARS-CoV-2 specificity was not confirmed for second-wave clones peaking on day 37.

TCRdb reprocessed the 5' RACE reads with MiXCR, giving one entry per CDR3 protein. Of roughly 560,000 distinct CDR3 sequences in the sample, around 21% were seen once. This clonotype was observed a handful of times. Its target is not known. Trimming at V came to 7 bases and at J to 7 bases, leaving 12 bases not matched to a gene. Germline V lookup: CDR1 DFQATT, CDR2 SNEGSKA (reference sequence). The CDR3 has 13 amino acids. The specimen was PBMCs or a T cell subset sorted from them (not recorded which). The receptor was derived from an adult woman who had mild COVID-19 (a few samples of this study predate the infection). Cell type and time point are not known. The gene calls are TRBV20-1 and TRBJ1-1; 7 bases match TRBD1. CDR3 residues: CSVRQGRYSEAFF. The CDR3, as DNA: TGCAGTGTTCGACAGGGTCGTTATAGTGAAGCTTTCTTT.